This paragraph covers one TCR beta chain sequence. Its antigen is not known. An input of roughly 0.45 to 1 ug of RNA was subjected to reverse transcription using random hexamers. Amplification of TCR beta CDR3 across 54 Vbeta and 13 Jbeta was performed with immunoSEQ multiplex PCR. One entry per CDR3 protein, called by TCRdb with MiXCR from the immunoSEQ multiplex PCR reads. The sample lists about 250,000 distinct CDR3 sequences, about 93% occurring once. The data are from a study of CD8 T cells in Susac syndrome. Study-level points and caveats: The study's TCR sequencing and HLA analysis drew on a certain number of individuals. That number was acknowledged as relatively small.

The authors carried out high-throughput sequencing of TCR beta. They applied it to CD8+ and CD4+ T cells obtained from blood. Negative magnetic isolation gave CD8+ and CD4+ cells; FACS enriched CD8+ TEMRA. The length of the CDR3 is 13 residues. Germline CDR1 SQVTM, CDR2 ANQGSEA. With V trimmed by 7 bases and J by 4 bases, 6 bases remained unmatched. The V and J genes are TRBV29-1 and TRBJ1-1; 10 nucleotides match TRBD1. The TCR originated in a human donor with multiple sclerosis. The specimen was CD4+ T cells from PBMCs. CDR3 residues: CSALGTGATEAFF. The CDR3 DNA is TGCAGCGCCCTTGGGACAGGGGCCACTGAAGCTTTCTTT.